Included here is one T cell receptor beta chain sequence, with context. The assay was immunoSEQ multiplex PCR, and TCRdb's table has in-frame clones only and misses some. The sample holds approximately 1,500,000 clones, approximately 96% seen once. The data were obtained in a study of shared clonotypes between healthy human individuals. Germline V lookup: CDR1 SGHDT, CDR2 YYEEEE. The V and J ends lost 5 bases and 4 bases respectively, with 15 bases between them. CDR3 size: 15 residues. This TCR was sampled from a man aged 25 to 45 in good health. Sequenced input: naive CD4+ T cells sorted from blood. Subset noted: CD45RA+ positively selected. This chain joins TRBV5-6 and TRBJ1-4; D gene uncertain. The CDR3 DNA is TGTGCCAGCAGTAGCCGCCAAGGGTATAATGAAAAACTGTTTTTT. It translates to CASSSRQGYNEKLFF.